This T cell receptor beta chain came from a study of graft-versus-host responses after intestinal transplantation (dated by TCRdb to about 2021). For context, the study as a whole: The transplants that recipients received were multivisceral, liver-intestinal, or isolated intestinal. All recipients received anti-thymocyte globulin induction followed by maintenance tacrolimus and steroids for roughly three years. After intestinal transplantation, graft-versus-host and host-versus-graft alloreactive T cell clones were followed in the graft, circulation and bone marrow using bulk TCR-beta CDR3 sequencing. Alloreactive clones were identified by sequencing pre-transplant mixed lymphocyte reaction products and comparing these products with unstimulated pre-transplant donor and recipient T cells. The cohort enrolled fewer than 25 intestinal transplant recipients including one retransplant, and a few patients lacking pretransplant specimens were excluded. A peak of at least 4% donor T cells among recipient peripheral blood mononuclear cells was the definition used for donor T cell macrochimerism. Instead of going to the commercial service, samples from a few later patients were sequenced in-house on an Illumina MiSeq and processed with MiXCR.

The sample holds one count of this clone. The clone's antigen remains unknown. Base-call qualities are not available, and no considerably larger clone is one nucleotide away. The CDR3 sequence holds 14 residues, the cysteine and phenylalanine included. Of the read, only the CDR3 DNA is kept; its 42 bases are in frame from base 1. Trimming accounts for 5 bases at V and 0 bases at J, while the number of junction bases matched to no gene is 2. The germline V gene sets CDR1 to MDHEN and CDR2 to SYDVKM. The study at large found these results: Early after transplant, peak levels of circulating GvH clones were found to be associated with declines in HvG clones. GvH clones were detected in recipient bone marrow, and some of these GvH clones were observed earlier in ileal mucosa or blood, consistent with an intestinal mucosal origin. In patients with donor T cell macrochimerism, the allografts had high GvH to HvG T cell clonal ratios. Conclusions were limited by the relatively low number and heterogeneity of intestinal transplant patients.

To isolate intraepithelial and lamina propria lymphocytes from graft specimens, dithiothreitol, EDTA incubations and collagenase D digestion were used. Bulk TCR-beta sequencing was performed on serial intestinal graft biopsy specimens collected as late as 600 days after transplant. The library was prepared using the immunoSEQ multiplex PCR assay. For most patients, genomic DNA was subjected to high-throughput TCR-beta CDR3 sequencing by Adaptive Biotechnologies. As for the authors' bioinformatics: TCR sequencing data for some 17 patients were retrieved from Adaptive's ImmunoSEQ software; three other patients were processed with MiXCR and VDJtools. CDR3 nucleotide sequences shared by donor and recipient were removed because the origin of these sequences could not be assigned. Alloreactive clones required at least 2-fold expansion over unstimulated cells and minimum CFSE-low frequency of 0.002% (template counts) or 0.001% (read counts). Clones detected in sequenced pre-transplant spleen, lymph node, or MLR CFSE-low populations of the donor or recipient were defined as mappable. Cumulative frequency of alloreactive clones was calculated as a percentage of all sequences weighted by copy number. Sourced from immuneACCESS, this table was stored by TCRdb with only in-frame sequences that have V and J called. A share of the clones is absent; for the studies checked, an unresolved V gene accounts for under half, and the remainder has no known explanation. Clonal size and the V and J genes are those of that table, whereas D and trimming came from the DNA. Counted in this sample were 8,000 to 10,000 clones; 86% of them appeared once. The top ten constitute around 5% of the sample.

The sequence joins TRBV28 to TRBJ2-3, and 7 junctional nucleotides match TRBD2. This specimen was ileum tissue, taken just over 700 days after intestinal transplantation. This TCR was sampled from a human patient who received an intestinal transplant, so some T cells may come from the graft donor. The CDR3 has the sequence CASSSGKSTDTQYF. In nucleotides, the sequence is TGTGCCAGCAGTAGCGGGAAGAGCACAGATACGCAGTATTTT.